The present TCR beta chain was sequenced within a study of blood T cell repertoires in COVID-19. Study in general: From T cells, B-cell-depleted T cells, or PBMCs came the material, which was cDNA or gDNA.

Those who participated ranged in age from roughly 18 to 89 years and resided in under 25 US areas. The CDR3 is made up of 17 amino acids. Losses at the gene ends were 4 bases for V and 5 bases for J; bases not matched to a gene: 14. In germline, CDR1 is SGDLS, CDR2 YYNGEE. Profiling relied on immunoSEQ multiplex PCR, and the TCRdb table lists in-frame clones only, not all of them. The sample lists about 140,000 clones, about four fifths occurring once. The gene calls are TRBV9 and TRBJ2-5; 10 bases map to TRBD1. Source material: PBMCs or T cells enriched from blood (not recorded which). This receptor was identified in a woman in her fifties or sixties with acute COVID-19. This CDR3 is CASSPRDRGGSVETQYF. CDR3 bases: TGTGCCAGCAGCCCACGGGACAGGGGTGGGTCGGTGGAGACCCAGTACTTC.